The rows below give T cell receptor beta chains drawn from one sample of a study of response to subunit inactivated influenza vaccine. TCRdb re-called the RT-PCR reads with MiXCR, one entry per CDR3 protein. The table has 450,000 to 600,000 distinct CDR3 sequences, around 7.7% seen once. Here the sequenced sample was PBMCs from blood, taken 23 to 25 months after vaccination. These receptors were obtained from a man in his fifties or sixties who received an inactivated influenza vaccine. The CDR3 runs from the conserved cysteine through the conserved F or W. A D gene is named only where the DNA matches it firmly. Clone size is shown for a subset of rows, as once, few, many or a class of expanded clone.

j_call,d_call,clone_size,v_call,cdr3_aa,cdr3_nt
TRBJ2-3,-,many,TRBV28,CASSFSRAVTDTQYF,TGTGCCAGCAGTTTTAGTCGAGCTGTCACAGATACGCAGTATTTT
TRBJ1-5,-,many,TRBV6-1,CAIREVSNQPQHF,TGTGCCATCCGAGAGGTTAGCAATCAGCCCCAGCATTTT
TRBJ2-1,TRBD2,-,TRBV20-1,CRPHKTSGTYNEQFF,TGCAGACCCCACAAGACTAGCGGGACCTACAATGAGCAGTTCTTC
TRBJ2-7,-,few,TRBV20-1,CSARVIQGTYEQYF,TGCAGTGCTAGAGTTATCCAGGGGACGTACGAGCAGTACTTC
TRBJ2-1,-,-,TRBV27,CASSFVRTREQFF,TGTGCCAGCAGTTTTGTAAGGACCAGGGAGCAGTTCTTC
TRBJ2-6,-,-,TRBV18,CASSPGALGANVLTF,TGTGCCAGCTCACCAGGGGCTTTAGGGGCCAACGTCCTGACTTTC
TRBJ1-4,TRBD1,-,TRBV6-1,CASDRGQRNEKLFF,TGTGCCAGCGACAGGGGACAGCGTAATGAAAAACTGTTTTTT
TRBJ1-5,-,few,TRBV20-1,CSATNQNQPQHF,TGCAGTGCTACAAATCAAAATCAGCCCCAGCATTTT
TRBJ1-2,TRBD1,-,TRBV14,CASSQAQGASYGYTF,TGTGCCAGCAGCCAGGCACAGGGGGCCAGCTATGGCTACACCTTC
TRBJ2-3,-,few,TRBV20-1,CSASGISTDTQYF,TGCAGTGCTAGCGGGATAAGCACAGATACGCAGTATTTT
TRBJ2-7,-,-,TRBV7-2,CASLWGPQSYEQYF,TGTGCCAGCCTTTGGGGACCTCAGTCCTACGAGCAGTACTTC
TRBJ2-5,-,many,TRBV6-4,CASSDFIDQETQYF,TGTGCCAGCAGTGATTTTATAGACCAAGAGACCCAGTACTTC
TRBJ1-2,TRBD1,-,TRBV10-3,CAISQGQGSGYTF,TGTGCCATCAGTCAGGGACAGGGGAGCGGCTACACCTTC
TRBJ2-3,-,few,TRBV11-2,CASSSARGSGASPDTQYF,TGTGCCAGCAGCTCGGCCCGGGGGAGCGGCGCCTCCCCAGATACGCAGTATTTT
TRBJ2-5,TRBD1,few,TRBV28,CASSRGQGGETQYF,TGTGCCAGCAGTCGCGGACAGGGAGGAGAGACCCAGTACTTC
TRBJ2-7,TRBD1,-,TRBV6-2/TRBV6-3,CASWTGGRLYEQYF,TGTGCCAGTTGGACAGGCGGACGGCTCTACGAGCAGTACTTC
TRBJ2-3,-,-,TRBV5-1,CASSYTTSSTDTQYF,TGCGCCAGCAGCTATACCACCTCTAGCACAGATACGCAGTATTTT
TRBJ2-7,-,-,TRBV7-2,CASSYSGLTRSSYEQYF,TGTGCCAGCAGCTACTCGGGCCTAACACGGAGCTCCTACGAGCAGTACTTC
TRBJ2-1,-,few,TRBV20-1,CSARGLADDNEQFF,TGCAGTGCTAGAGGGCTTGCCGATGACAATGAGCAGTTCTTC
TRBJ2-7,TRBD2,few,TRBV12-3/TRBV12-4,CASSPTSVRYGGHYEQYF,TGTGCCAGCAGTCCCACTAGCGTTCGGTATGGTGGCCATTACGAGCAGTACTTC
TRBJ2-3,TRBD2,few,TRBV14,CASSRPSGNTQYF,TGTGCCAGCAGCCGCCCTAGCGGGAACACGCAGTATTTT
TRBJ2-5,TRBD2,few,TRBV12-3/TRBV12-4,CASSLGDDSGLAVAETQYF,TGTGCCAGCAGTTTAGGGGACGACAGCGGACTAGCCGTCGCGGAGACCCAGTACTTC
TRBJ1-1,-,few,TRBV5-8,CASSFGGKLNTEAFF,TGTGCCAGCAGCTTCGGTGGGAAGCTGAACACTGAAGCTTTCTTT
TRBJ1-5,-,-,TRBV28,CASRPSTGYQPQHF,TGTGCCAGCAGGCCATCGACAGGTTATCAGCCCCAGCATTTT
TRBJ2-7,-,-,TRBV28,CASSPTLGPIYEQYF,TGTGCCAGCAGTCCGACCCTAGGGCCCATCTACGAGCAGTACTTC
TRBJ2-5,-,-,TRBV7-2,CASSLAQGRAQETQYF,TGTGCCAGCAGCTTAGCGCAGGGGAGGGCCCAAGAGACCCAGTACTTC
TRBJ1-1,-,many,TRBV6-2/TRBV6-3,CASSYRRTEAFF,TGTGCCAGCAGTTACAGGAGGACTGAAGCTTTCTTT
TRBJ2-5,-,many,TRBV29-1,CSVRDSYGETQYF,TGCAGCGTCCGGGACTCCTACGGAGAGACCCAGTACTTC
TRBJ1-4,TRBD1,many,TRBV5-1,CASSRSRGHGEKLFF,TGCGCCAGCAGCCGCTCTAGGGGGCATGGTGAAAAACTGTTTTTT